This TCR beta chain was recorded in a study of PD-L1 blockade in urothelial cancer. Overall study: Counts from blood samples showed a median of roughly 140,000 T cells.

This CDR3 is 16 amino acids long. Germline V lookup: CDR1 MNHEY, CDR2 SVGAGI. The ends were cut back, 2 bases at V and 0 bases at J, with 11 bases in the middle. Patients' urothelial carcinoma was locally advanced or metastatic. Here immunoSEQ multiplex PCR was the method, and the copy in TCRdb shows in-frame clones only, minus some. Among roughly 32,000 clones, approximately 80% were seen once, and the ten largest hold more than 30%. Here the sequenced sample was PBMCs, taken around atezolizumab (anti-PD-L1) treatment. This TCR derives from a man aged 60 to 75 with urothelial cancer. The chain combines TRBV6-5 with TRBJ2-1; tentative D call: TRBD2 (5 bases). Written as DNA, the CDR3 is TGTGCCAGCAGTTACGAGGGCCCCAGCTCCTACAATGAGCAGTTCTTC. Translation: CASSYEGPSSYNEQFF.